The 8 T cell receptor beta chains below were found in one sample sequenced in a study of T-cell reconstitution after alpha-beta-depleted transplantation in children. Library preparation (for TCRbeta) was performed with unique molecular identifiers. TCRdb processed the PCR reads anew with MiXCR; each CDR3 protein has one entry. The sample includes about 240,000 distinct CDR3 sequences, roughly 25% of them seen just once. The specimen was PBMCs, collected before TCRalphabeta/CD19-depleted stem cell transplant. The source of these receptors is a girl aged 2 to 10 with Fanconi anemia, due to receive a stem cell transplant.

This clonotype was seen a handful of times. The chain's CDR3 is CSASGFSYNEQFF. For the CDR3, the DNA is TGCAGTGCTAGCGGCTTCTCCTACAATGAGCAGTTCTTC. The chain carries TRBV20-1 and TRBJ2-1; D unresolved. CDR3 length equals 13 residues. Trimming removed 3 bases from V and 0 bases from J, with 6 bases in between. Per the germline V gene, CDR1 is DFQATT and CDR2 is SNEGSKA (reference sequence).

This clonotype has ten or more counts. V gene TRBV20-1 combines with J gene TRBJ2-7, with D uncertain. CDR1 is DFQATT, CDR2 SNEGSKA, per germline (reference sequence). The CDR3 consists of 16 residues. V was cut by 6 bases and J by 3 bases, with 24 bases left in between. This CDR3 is CSATRSPRAMGYEQYF. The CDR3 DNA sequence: TGCAGTGCCACACGCTCCCCACGCGCGATGGGCTACGAGCAGTACTTC.

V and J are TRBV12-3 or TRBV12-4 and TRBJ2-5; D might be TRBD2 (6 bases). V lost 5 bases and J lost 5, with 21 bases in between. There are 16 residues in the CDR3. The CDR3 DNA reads TGTGCCAGCAGTCCCCGTGCCAGGGCAGGAGGGGAGACCCAGTACTTC. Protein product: CASSPRARAGGETQYF.

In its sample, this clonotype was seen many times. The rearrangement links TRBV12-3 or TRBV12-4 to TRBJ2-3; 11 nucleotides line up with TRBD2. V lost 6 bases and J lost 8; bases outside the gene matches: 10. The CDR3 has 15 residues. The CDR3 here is CASSSPSGRSGTQYF. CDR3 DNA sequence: TGTGCCAGCAGCAGCCCTAGCGGGAGGAGCGGTACGCAGTATTTT.

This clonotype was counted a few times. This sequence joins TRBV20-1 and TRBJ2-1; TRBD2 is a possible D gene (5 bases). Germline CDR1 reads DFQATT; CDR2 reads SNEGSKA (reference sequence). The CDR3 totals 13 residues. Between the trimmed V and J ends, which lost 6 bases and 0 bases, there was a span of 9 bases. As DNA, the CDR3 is TGCAGTGCGATAACTAGCTCCTACAATGAGCAGTTCTTC. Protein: CSAITSSYNEQFF.

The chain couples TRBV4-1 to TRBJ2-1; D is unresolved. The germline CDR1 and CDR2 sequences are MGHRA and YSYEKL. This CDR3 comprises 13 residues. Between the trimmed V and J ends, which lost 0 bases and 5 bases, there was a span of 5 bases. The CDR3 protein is CASSQDLNNEQFF. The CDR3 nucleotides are TGCGCCAGCAGCCAAGACCTCAACAATGAGCAGTTCTTC.

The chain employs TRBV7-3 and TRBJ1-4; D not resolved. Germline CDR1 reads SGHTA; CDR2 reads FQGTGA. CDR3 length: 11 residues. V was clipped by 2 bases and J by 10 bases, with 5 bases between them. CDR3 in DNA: TGTGCCAGCAGCTTAGCCGGAAAACTGTTTTTT. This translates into CASSLAGKLFF.

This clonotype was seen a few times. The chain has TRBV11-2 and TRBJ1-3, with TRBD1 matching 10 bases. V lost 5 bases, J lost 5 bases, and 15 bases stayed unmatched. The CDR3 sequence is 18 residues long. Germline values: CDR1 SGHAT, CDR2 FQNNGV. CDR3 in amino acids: CASSTQNGRQGARNTIYF. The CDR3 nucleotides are TGTGCCAGCAGCACACAGAACGGGAGACAGGGGGCTCGAAACACCATATATTTT.